This T cell receptor (beta chain) appears in the sequencing data of a study of T cells in narcolepsy. Turning to the study itself: Healthy controls were enrolled alongside patients with narcolepsy type 1 or type 2. General observations from the study: Blood of same and different patients, but not healthy controls, reportedly held recurring autoreactive clonotypes. HCRT-specific and TRIB2-specific autoreactive clonotypes appeared among same-patient CSF and blood CD4+ clonotypes. Autoreactive clone sequences were missing from some blood memory CD4+ repertoires.

The data were produced by immunoSEQ multiplex PCR, yet TCRdb's version contains in-frame clones alone and is incomplete. The table records tens of thousands of clones, approximately 62% of them present only once. Trimming at V came to 7 bases and at J to 2 bases, leaving 1 base not matched to a gene. The CDR3 is 13 amino acids. Germline CDR1 is SGHRS and CDR2 is YFSETQ. A remark on this clone: The antigen is undetermined.

The V and J genes are TRBV5-1 and TRBJ2-2; 8 bases line up with TRBD1. Sequencing was carried out using memory (CD45RA-) CD4+ T cells from blood. This clonotype was obtained from a human donor in good health. The CDR3 sequence: CASGTGNTGELFF. The CDR3 coding sequence is TGCGCCAGCGGGACAGGCAACACCGGGGAGCTGTTTTTT.